A selection of T cell receptor beta chains follows, all from one sample in a study of T cells in Graves' hyperthyroidism and ophthalmopathy. TCRdb itself ran the multiplex PCR reads through MiXCR, one entry per CDR3 protein. Found here are about 500,000 distinct CDR3 sequences, about an eighth of them singletons; the top ten hold around a sixth. Material: blood. These receptor sequences come from a woman younger than 35 with Graves' hyperthyroidism. The CDR3 runs from the conserved cysteine through the conserved F or W. The order of the fields is V gene, J gene, D gene, clone size, CDR3 DNA, CDR3 protein. The D gene is left open where the match is weak. Some rows have no size entry. The others give once, few or many, or a class for an expanded clone.

>TRBV5-6|TRBJ1-1|-|many
TGTGCCAGCAGCTCAAATCCTGGCATGAACACTGAAGCTTTCTTT
CASSSNPGMNTEAFF
>TRBV12-3/TRBV12-4|TRBJ1-1|-|-
TGTGCCAGCAGGCCGGGGCCCTCTGAACTGGCTTTCTTT
CASRPGPSELAFF
>TRBV11-2|TRBJ1-6|TRBD1|many
TGTGCCAGCAGCCCGACAGGGGGCGATAATTCACCCCTCCACTTT
CASSPTGGDNSPLHF
>TRBV29-1|TRBJ2-3|-|many
TGCAGCGTCCCACTCCCAGCCACAGATACGCAGTATTTT
CSVPLPATDTQYF
>TRBV11-2|TRBJ1-3|-|many
TGTGCCAGCAGCTTAAACTTCGCAACCTCTGGAAACACCATATATTTT
CASSLNFATSGNTIYF
>TRBV6-1|TRBJ1-1|-|many
TGTGCCAGCAGTGAAGCTCCCTACTTGAACACTGAAGCTTTCTTT
CASSEAPYLNTEAFF
>TRBV20-1|TRBJ1-1|-|-
TGCAGTGCTAGAAATGCCGGGACCCCACCTTTCTTT
CSARNAGTPPFF
>TRBV25-1|TRBJ2-7|TRBD2|-
TGTGCCAGCTCCACCGGGACTAGCGGAGCCGAGCAGTACTTC
CASSTGTSGAEQYF
>TRBV6-5|TRBJ2-2|-|few
TGTGCCAGCAGTTACTTTGCTACCGGGGAGCTGTTTTTT
CASSYFATGELFF
>TRBV29-1|TRBJ1-1|-|many
TGCAGCGTTGTCCCGGGACCCGAAGCTTTCTTT
CSVVPGPEAFF
>TRBV30|TRBJ2-4|-|many
TGTGCCTGGAGTACCTCCGGAGGAACCAAAAACATTCAGTACTTC
CAWSTSGGTKNIQYF
>TRBV2|TRBJ1-1|TRBD1|-
TGTGCCAGCAACTACAACAGGGGGCTACGGAACACTGAAGCTTTCTTT
CASNYNRGLRNTEAFF
>TRBV6-1|TRBJ2-3|-|many
TGTGCCAGCAGTCCGTCAGAGACAGATACGCAGTATTTT
CASSPSETDTQYF
>TRBV4-1|TRBJ2-7|-|-
TGCGCCAGCAGCCAAGAAGGGGTTGGAAGCTCCTACGAGCAGTACTTC
CASSQEGVGSSYEQYF
>TRBV5-1|TRBJ2-1|-|many
TGCGCCAGCACCTCCACTAGCAACCCTCAAAATGAGCAGTTCTTC
CASTSTSNPQNEQFF
>TRBV19|TRBJ1-5|TRBD1|many
TGTGCCAGTAGGGTTCAGGGGGCACACAATCAGCCCCAGCATTTT
CASRVQGAHNQPQHF
>TRBV12-3/TRBV12-4|TRBJ1-1|-|once
TGTGCCAGCAGTTACCGGACAGAATACACTGAAGCTTTCTTT
CASSYRTEYTEAFF
>TRBV7-9|TRBJ2-5|TRBD1|many
TGTGCCAGCAGCGGGGACAGCAGGGAGACCCAGTACTTC
CASSGDSRETQYF
>TRBV3-1|TRBJ2-2|-|-
TGTGCCAGCAGCCAAGGACCAAGCACGACCGGGGAGCTGTTTTTT
CASSQGPSTTGELFF
>TRBV9|TRBJ1-1|-|many
TGTGCCAGCAGCCCCGCTAGTGGGGGGGGTGAAGCTTTCTTT
CASSPASGGGEAFF
>TRBV3-1|TRBJ1-2|-|many
TGTGCCAGCAGCCAAGATCGTTGGGGGGCGGGCTACACCTTC
CASSQDRWGAGYTF
>TRBV5-1|TRBJ2-1|TRBD1|many
TGCGCCAGCAGCTTGGGGCAGGGGGTCGGTGAGCAGTTCTTC
CASSLGQGVGEQFF
>TRBV30|TRBJ1-5|TRBD1|many
TGTGCCTGGAGGGGACAGGGATACAATCAGCCCCAGCATTTT
CAWRGQGYNQPQHF
>TRBV11-3|TRBJ1-1|TRBD1|many
TGTGCCAGCAGCCCAGGGACAGGGGGTCCAGGGGCTGAAGCTTTCTTT
CASSPGTGGPGAEAFF
>TRBV2|TRBJ1-2|TRBD1|many
TGTGCCAGCACCTTTAAACAGGGGGCTGGCTACACCTTC
CASTFKQGAGYTF